These 18 T cell receptor beta chains came from one sample sequenced in a study of identical twins. TCRdb ran MiXCR on the 5' RACE reads and lists one entry per CDR3 protein. The sample includes approximately 1.8 million distinct CDR3 sequences, under 35% of them seen just once. The sample taken for sequencing was cord blood. The receptors stem from a newborn girl in good health.

This chain connects TRBV12-3 or TRBV12-4 to TRBJ2-4; 13 bases map to TRBD2. Trimming cost V 5 bases and J 0 bases; bases outside gene matches: 7. The CDR3 covers 18 residues. CDR3 DNA sequence: TGTGCCAGCAGTCCTGGACTAGCGGGGGAGTTAGCCAAAAACATTCAGTACTTC. Translated: CASSPGLAGELAKNIQYF.

CDR3 protein: CASRSRDRGNEQYF. The CDR3, as DNA: TGTGCCAGCCGTTCCCGGGACAGGGGAAACGAGCAGTACTTC. The chain joins TRBV25-1 to TRBJ2-7; 10 bases align to TRBD1. V shed 8 bases and J 5 bases; nucleotides not matched to a gene: 9. CDR1 is MGHDK and CDR2 is SYGVNS in the germline V gene. The CDR3 consists of 14 residues.

A single count supports this clonotype. The J gene is TRBJ2-3, the V gene TRBV5-1; 8 nucleotides line up with TRBD1. Germline CDR1 reads SGHRS; CDR2 reads YFSETQ. The CDR3 is 14 amino acids. V dropped 3 bases and J dropped 11; count of bases not matched to a gene: 11. This CDR3 reads CASSSLWTGYEQYF. As DNA, the CDR3 is TGCGCCAGCAGCTCCCTATGGACAGGGTACGAGCAGTATTTT.

This rearrangement joins TRBV20-1 to TRBJ1-5; D call uncertain. V lost 3 bases and J 1 base, leaving 13 bases between the germline ends. This CDR3 has 15 amino acids. The germline V gene has CDR1 DFQATT and CDR2 SNEGSKA (reference sequence). The CDR3 DNA reads TGCAGTGCTAGTGTTCCGGGTGTCAGCAATCAGCCCCAGCATTTT. Its translation is CSASVPGVSNQPQHF.

V is TRBV12-3 or TRBV12-4 and J is TRBJ1-1; weak D call: TRBD1 (5 bases). The V end was cut by 3 bases, the J end by 1 base, with 12 bases between. The length of the CDR3 is 15 residues. CDR3 loop: CASSLYTGSNTEAFF. For the CDR3, the DNA is TGTGCCAGCAGTTTGTACACAGGCTCGAACACTGAAGCTTTCTTT.

This rearrangement joins TRBV5-1 to TRBJ2-2; no clear D gene. Per germline, CDR1 SGHRS and CDR2 YFSETQ. V was cut by 0 bases and J by 1 base, with 13 bases left in between. This CDR3 is 17 amino acids long. The CDR3 sequence: CASSLVGRLRNTGELFF. CDR3 DNA: TGCGCCAGCAGCTTGGTAGGCAGGTTGAGGAACACCGGGGAGCTGTTTTTT.

This clonotype was recorded many times. The rearrangement joins TRBV5-1 to TRBJ2-1, with D unclear. Germline CDR1 reads SGHRS; CDR2 reads YFSETQ. Trimming left V 4 bases short and J 1 base short, with 9 bases between. This CDR3 is 14 amino acids long. The CDR3 DNA reads as TGCGCCAGCAGCACCCGGGCTTCCTACAATGAGCAGTTCTTC. It is translated as CASSTRASYNEQFF.

This chain uses TRBV6-1 with TRBJ2-5, with 7 bases that match TRBD2. With 5 bases clipped from V and 0 bases from J, the junction kept 9 bases outside the gene matches. CDR1 and CDR2 (germline): MNHNS, SASEGT. The CDR3 is made up of 16 amino acids. CDR3 bases: TGTGCCAGCAGTAAAATCCCCGGGGGGTACCAAGAGACCCAGTACTTC. Amino acid sequence: CASSKIPGGYQETQYF.

This clonotype was seen only a few times. This chain joins TRBV10-2 and TRBJ2-7; 7 bases agree with TRBD1. Germline V gene sequence: CDR1 WSHSY, CDR2 SAAADI. This CDR3 spans 14 amino acids. The trim removed 3 bases at V and 4 bases at J, leaving 6 bases unmatched. The CDR3 region is CASSENRQGYEQYF. In DNA form, the CDR3 reads TGCGCCAGCAGTGAAAACCGACAGGGATACGAGCAGTACTTC.

The V and J genes are TRBV29-1 and TRBJ2-3; 8 bases agree with TRBD1. V gave up 0 bases and J gave up 2 bases; unmatched junction bases: 13. Germline CDR1 is SQVTM and CDR2 is ANQGSEA. The CDR3 is 18 residues long. This chain's CDR3 is CSVEDSSGGSPLTDTQYF. The CDR3 nucleotides are TGCAGCGTTGAAGATTCTTCAGGGGGCAGTCCCCTCACAGATACGCAGTATTTT.

This rearrangement joins TRBV7-9 to TRBJ1-2, with D perhaps matching TRBD1 (6 bases). V was trimmed by 2 bases and J by 5 bases, leaving 15 bases between them. Germline V gene sequence: CDR1 SEHNR, CDR2 FQNEAQ (reference sequence). The CDR3 has 15 amino acids. CDR3 sequence (DNA): TGTGCCAGCAGCTTAACGACAGGAAGGTGGTATGGCTACACCTTC. Its translation is CASSLTTGRWYGYTF.

The J gene is TRBJ1-1, the V gene TRBV24-1; possible D gene TRBD1, 5 bases. CDR3 size: 15 residues. V lost 1 base and J lost 1, with 9 bases in between. Germline CDR1 KGHDR, CDR2 SFDVKD. CDR3 protein: CATSDLSGPNTEAFF. The CDR3 DNA reads as TGTGCCACCAGTGATTTATCGGGACCGAACACTGAAGCTTTCTTT.

The sample holds a few counts of this clonotype. J is TRBJ2-1 and V is TRBV20-1; tentatively, D is TRBD1 or TRBD2 (5 bases each). CDR1 and CDR2 (germline): DFQATT, SNEGSKA (reference sequence). This CDR3 has 13 residues. V lost 6 bases and J 5 bases, leaving 14 bases between the germline ends. In DNA, the CDR3 is TGCAGTGCGAGGGACCCGAGAAACAATGAGCAGTTCTTC. Protein sequence: CSARDPRNNEQFF.

As for this clonotype: This may stem from a read error, because a much larger clone lies one nucleotide away. The chain recombines TRBV12-3 or TRBV12-4 with TRBJ2-6; tentatively, D is TRBD1 (5 bases). The CDR3 covers 17 residues. This CDR3 is CASSLAFRVSGANVPTF. CDR3 nucleotides: TGTGCCAGCAGTTTAGCGTTCCGAGTCTCTGGGGCCAACGTCCCGACTTTC.

To note about this clonotype: Just one base apart from a much larger clone, this may be a read error. This sequence joins TRBV12-3 or TRBV12-4 and TRBJ2-1; D is possibly TRBD2 (5 bases). The J call may be mistaken, given a closer DNA end match to TRBJ2-7. CDR3 length: 14 amino acids. The CDR3 DNA reads as TGTGCCAGTAGGAACGAGCTAGCCTACAATGAGCAGTACTTC. As protein: CASRNELAYNEQYF.

This clonotype was seen repeatedly, ten times or more. The V gene is TRBV3-1, the J gene TRBJ2-3; no clear D. This CDR3 contains 13 residues. The V and J ends lost 1 base and 8 bases respectively, with 10 bases between them. Per the germline V gene, CDR1 is LGHDT and CDR2 is YNNKEL (reference sequence). The CDR3 protein is CASSQVTTGTQYF. CDR3 bases: TGTGCCAGCAGCCAAGTTACCACCGGTACGCAGTATTTT.

V and J are TRBV10-3 and TRBJ1-2; D call uncertain. The V gene lost 4 bases and the J gene lost 6 bases, with 12 bases spanning the gap. Germline V gene lookup returns CDR1 ENHRY and CDR2 SYGVKD. The CDR3 has 13 amino acids. CDR3 sequence: CAISGPLLDGYTF. For the CDR3, the DNA is TGTGCCATCAGTGGACCCCTTTTGGATGGCTACACCTTC.

The table lists this clonotype with a few counts. The chain uses TRBV6-5 and TRBJ1-1; weak D call: TRBD1 (5 bases). V was pared by 6 bases and J by 4 bases, with 12 bases between. The CDR3 covers 13 residues. CDR1 is MNHEY and CDR2 is SVGAGI in the germline V gene. The CDR3 DNA reads as TGTGCCAGCAGACTAGACAGTCTCACTGAAGCTTTCTTT. Encoded protein: CASRLDSLTEAFF.